The next 27 T cell receptor beta chains were all read from a single sample in a study of metastatic and nonmetastatic thyroid tumors. TCRdb re-clonotyped the PCR reads via MiXCR. The sample contains more than 25,000 clones, 25% to 30% of which appear only once. Until they underwent thyroid surgery, no patient had received any treatment. Sequencing was carried out using blood. The receptors here all came from a female donor with papillary thyroid cancer or a benign thyroid nodule (not recorded which). Some clones in this sample may be carry-over from other donors' samples.

The rearrangement uses TRBV7-8 and TRBJ1-2; unclear D gene. V was cut by 9 bases and J by 2 bases, with 13 bases left in between. This CDR3 contains 13 residues. Germline V CDR1 and CDR2: SGHVS, FQNEAQ. CDR3 DNA: TGTGCCAGAACTCAGGACGGAAACTATGGCTACACCTTC. It is translated as CARTQDGNYGYTF. The variable domain in full, with the rest retrieved from reference TRBV7-8 and TRBJ1-2, is GAGVSQSPRYKVAKRGQDVALRCDPISGHVSLFWYQQALGQGPEFLTYFQNEAQLDKSGLPSDRFFAERPEGSVSTLKIQRTQQEDSAVYLCARTQDGNYGYTFGSGTRLTVV.

J is TRBJ2-2 and V is TRBV15; D perhaps matches TRBD1 (5 bases). Between the trimmed V and J ends, which lost 9 bases and 4 bases, there was a span of 15 bases. CDR1 is LNHNV and CDR2 is YYDKDF in the germline V gene (reference sequence). This CDR3 contains 14 residues. This CDR3 reads CATKRGACTGELFF. DNA of the CDR3: TGTGCCACGAAGCGTGGGGCTTGCACCGGGGAGCTGTTTTTT.

This clone was seen a few times. At the DNA level, this CDR3 is encoded by other sequences in the same sample as well. The rearrangement uses TRBV28 and TRBJ2-1, with D maybe TRBD2 (6 bases). The CDR3 spans 15 residues. Trimming took off 3 bases at V and 4 bases at J, with 13 bases between the two ends. CDR1 is MDHEN, CDR2 SYDVKM, per germline. The CDR3 loop is CASSFGGSSYNEQFF. CDR3 sequence (DNA): TGTGCCAGCAGTTTTGGAGGGAGCTCATACAATGAGCAGTTCTTC.

The chain recombines TRBV10-1 with TRBJ1-2; unclear D gene. The germline CDR1 and CDR2 sequences are WNHNN and SYGVQD (reference sequence). V shed 3 bases and J shed 7 bases, with 12 bases lying between them. The CDR3 spans 13 residues. The DNA of the CDR3 is TGCGCCAGCAGTGACGACCCAGAGGGTGGCTACACCTTC. It is translated as CASSDDPEGGYTF.

This clone has more than one count but fewer than ten. This rearrangement joins TRBV4-2 to TRBJ1-6; weak D call: TRBD1 (6 bases). The V end lost 4 bases, the J end lost 9 bases, and 19 bases lay between the germline ends. The CDR3 consists of 16 residues. Germline V gives CDR1 LGHNA, CDR2 YNFKEQ. CDR3 region: CASSPRGGQVGSPLHF. CDR3 nucleotides: TGTGCCAGCAGCCCCAGAGGGGGGCAAGTGGGTTCACCCCTCCACTTT.

The sample holds many counts of this clone. This sequence joins TRBV5-4 and TRBJ1-6; D gene ambiguous. The ends were cut back, 2 bases at V and 8 bases at J, with 11 bases in the middle. Germline V gene lookup returns CDR1 SGHNT and CDR2 YYREEE (reference sequence). CDR3 length: 14 residues. CDR3 region: CASSFSGVDSPLHF. CDR3 coding DNA: TGTGCCAGCAGCTTTTCCGGGGTTGATTCACCCCTCCACTTT.

This clone was counted only a few times. The V and J genes are TRBV19 and TRBJ2-1; 8 nucleotides agree with TRBD2. The CDR3 is 12 amino acids. Trimming cost V 7 bases and J 8 bases; bases outside gene matches: 4. The germline V gene encodes CDR1 LNHDA and CDR2 SQIVND (reference sequence). DNA of the CDR3: TGTGCCAGTAACCCGGGAGGGTATGAGCAGTTCTTC. Translated, it gives CASNPGGYEQFF.

This clone occurred a few times. One end of the junction does not line up with germline, which may come from a read error. The J gene is TRBJ1-5, the V gene TRBV6-1; the match to TRBD1 covers 8 bases. CDR3 length equals 16 residues. CDR1 is MNHNS, CDR2 SASEGT, per germline. The chain's CDR3 is CASREGQGRSNKPQHF. The CDR3, as DNA: TGTGCCAGCAGGGAAGGACAGGGACGAAGCAATAAGCCCCAGCATTTT.

The V and J genes are TRBV30 and TRBJ2-7; possible D gene TRBD1, 5 bases. V gave up 1 base and J gave up 2 bases, with 12 bases separating them. This CDR3 comprises 14 residues. The germline CDR1 and CDR2 sequences are GTSNPN and SVGIG (reference sequence). CDR3 sequence: CAWSGRQPPYEQYF. In nucleotides, the CDR3 is TGTGCCTGGAGTGGACGACAGCCTCCCTACGAGCAGTACTTC.

The CDR3 bases are TGCAGTGCCCTAAAGTTGGCGGGAGTGCCAAATGAGCAGTTCTTC. This sequence encodes CSALKLAGVPNEQFF. V and J are TRBV20-1 and TRBJ2-1; TRBD2 matches 7 bases. The V and J ends lost 6 bases and 7 bases, in that order; junction bases with no gene match: 15. Germline V gene lookup returns CDR1 DFQATT and CDR2 SNEGSKA (reference sequence). This CDR3 has 15 amino acids.

This clone was seen repeatedly, ten times or more. The V and J genes are TRBV9 and TRBJ1-3, with D tentatively TRBD1 (6 bases). Germline CDR1 SGDLS, CDR2 YYNGEE. This CDR3 contains 14 residues. V lost 0 bases and J 4 bases, leaving 8 bases between the germline ends. The CDR3 bases are TGTGCCAGCAGCGTAGACAGGGCCGGAAACACCATATATTTT. It yields the protein CASSVDRAGNTIYF.

This rearrangement joins TRBV20-1 to TRBJ1-2; 9 bases are shared with TRBD1. The trim removed 4 bases at V and 7 bases at J, leaving 7 bases unmatched. Per the germline V gene, CDR1 is DFQATT and CDR2 is SNEGSKA (reference sequence). The CDR3 runs 13 residues. CDR3 DNA sequence: TGCAGTGCTACCAGGGGGACAGGGAGTGGCTACACCTTC. It yields the protein CSATRGTGSGYTF.

The V call is TRBV28, the J call TRBJ2-3; 8 nucleotides align to TRBD1. Germline V gene lookup returns CDR1 MDHEN and CDR2 SYDVKM. Germline trimming cut 8 bases from V and 3 bases from J; bases unmatched to any gene: 10. The CDR3 is made up of 15 amino acids. Written as DNA, the CDR3 is TGTGCCAGCCTCAACCCTGGACAGGGAACAGATACGCAGTATTTT. It translates to CASLNPGQGTDTQYF.

Only a few counts were recorded for this clone. V gene TRBV20-1 combines with J gene TRBJ1-5; D not resolved. Trimming took off 3 bases at V and 14 bases at J, with 20 bases between the two ends. Germline V gene lookup returns CDR1 DFQATT and CDR2 SNEGSKA (reference sequence). There are 13 residues in the CDR3. The CDR3 spells CSARREADQPKHF. Here the CDR3 DNA reads TGCAGTGCTAGGAGGGAGGCTGATCAGCCAAAGCATTTT.

As for this clone: Germline is not matched at one junction end, which may reflect a read error. The gene calls are TRBV24-1 and TRBJ2-5; D is perhaps TRBD1 (6 bases). This CDR3 has 16 residues. Germline lookup yields CDR1 KGHDR and CDR2 SFDVKD. CDR3 sequence: CATSEGAGVQVETQYF. The CDR3, as DNA: TGTGCCACCAGTGAGGGGGCAGGGGTCCAGGTGGAGACTCAGTACTTC.

This clone turned up a few times. The chain recombines TRBV4-1 with TRBJ2-7; D not resolved. CDR1 and CDR2 from the germline V gene are MGHRA and YSYEKL. The length of the CDR3 is 13 residues. V lost 0 bases, J lost 9 bases, and 12 bases lay in between. CDR3 sequence reads: CASSQDRYGLQYF. DNA for the CDR3: TGCGCCAGCAGCCAAGATCGGTACGGGTTGCAGTACTTC.

This clone has at least ten counts. The V call is TRBV29-1, the J call TRBJ1-1, with D unclear. V was trimmed by 6 bases and J by 2 bases, leaving 10 bases between them. The CDR3 has 12 amino acids. In germline, CDR1 is SQVTM, CDR2 ANQGSEA. The CDR3 sequence: CSVWYSNTEAFF. The CDR3 region has the DNA TGCAGCGTGTGGTACTCCAACACTGAAGCTTTCTTT.

The table lists this clone with many counts. The chain recombines TRBV2 with TRBJ2-3, with D possibly TRBD1 on 6 matching bases. The CDR3 is 15 residues long. Germline CDR1 and CDR2: SNHLY and FYNNEI. V shed 4 bases and J shed 4 bases, with 15 bases lying between them. The CDR3 sequence: CASSVNRVVADTQYF. As DNA, the CDR3 is TGTGCCAGCAGTGTAAACAGGGTGGTAGCAGATACGCAGTATTTT.

Of note for this clone: One end of the junction fails to match germline, which may point to a read error. This rearrangement joins TRBV9 to TRBJ2-2; possibly TRBD2 for D (5 bases). The CDR3 loop spans 14 amino acids. Germline V gives CDR1 SGDLS, CDR2 YYNGEE. The DNA of the CDR3 is TGTGCCAGCAGCGTAGCGTCCAAGACCGGGGAGCTGTTTTTC. As protein: CASSVASKTGELFF.

This sequence joins TRBV28 and TRBJ2-5, with a possible D match to TRBD1 (6 bases). CDR1 is MDHEN and CDR2 is SYDVKM in the germline V gene. This CDR3 comprises 13 residues. V dropped 5 bases and J dropped 4 bases, with 11 bases sitting between them. The CDR3 loop is CASSTGFLETQYF. CDR3 nucleotides: TGTGCCAGCAGTACAGGGTTTCTAGAGACCCAGTACTTC.

This clone is medium-sized within its sample. This sequence joins TRBV28 and TRBJ1-1; no reliable D call. The ends were cut back, 2 bases at V and 6 bases at J, with 25 bases in the middle. The CDR3 is made up of 18 amino acids. From germline, CDR1 is MDHEN and CDR2 SYDVKM. CDR3 sequence (DNA): TGTGCCAGCAGTTTACGCAATCCCCCCCCGTCTAATGTCGCTGAAGCTTTCTTT. Translation gives CASSLRNPPPSNVAEAFF.

The J gene is TRBJ2-7, the V gene TRBV7-9, with TRBD1 as a possible D gene (7 bases). Trimming left V 7 bases short and J 4 bases short, with 20 bases between. The length of the CDR3 is 15 residues. Germline CDR1 and CDR2: SEHNR and FQNEAQ (reference sequence). The CDR3 nucleotides are TGTGCCAGCACCCAGGGGGGCCCCACGGGGTACGAGCAGTACTTC. It specifies CASTQGGPTGYEQYF.

The CDR3 DNA reads TGTGCCTGGCGGACAGGGGGCGTCTGGACTGAAGCTTTCTTT. It specifies CAWRTGGVWTEAFF. The J gene is TRBJ1-1, the V gene TRBV30; 11 bases agree with TRBD1. Germline V gives CDR1 GTSNPN, CDR2 SVGIG (reference sequence). The CDR3 has 14 residues. Trimming at V came to 5 bases and at J to 5 bases, leaving 7 bases not matched to a gene.

Turning to this clone: Given a much more abundant clone one base away, this may be a read error. The V call is TRBV20-1, the J call TRBJ2-1; TRBD2 matches 12 bases. The CDR3 runs 15 residues. Per germline, CDR1 DFQATT and CDR2 SNEGSKA (reference sequence). With V trimmed by 6 bases and J by 8 bases, 11 bases remained unmatched. CDR3 residues: CSAEGSLAGGYEQFF. The CDR3 DNA sequence: TGCAGTGCCGAGGGATCCCTAGCGGGAGGGTATGAGCAGTTCTTC.

This clone was detected only a few times. This sequence joins TRBV6-1 and TRBJ2-1; the match to TRBD1 covers 11 bases. The J segment lost 6 bases and the V segment lost 8 bases, leaving 6 bases of the junction unmatched. Germline V gene sequence: CDR1 MNHNS, CDR2 SASEGT. The CDR3 is 14 amino acids. As DNA, the CDR3 is TGTGCCAGCCAGGACAGGGGGCGCCTCAATGAGCAGTTCTTC. Its protein is CASQDRGRLNEQFF.

The rearrangement joins TRBV27 to TRBJ2-2; a possible D gene is TRBD1 (6 bases). The germline V gene encodes CDR1 MNHEY and CDR2 SMNVEV (reference sequence). CDR3 size: 18 residues. V was clipped by 2 bases and J by 4 bases, with 20 bases between them. This CDR3 reads CASSLRGLPGVGTGELFF. CDR3 in DNA: TGTGCCAGCAGTTTAAGGGGCTTACCAGGGGTGGGCACCGGGGAGCTGTTTTTT.

This clone was counted at least ten times. V is TRBV7-9 and J is TRBJ2-4; D not resolved. Germline loops: CDR1 SEHNR, CDR2 FQNEAQ (reference sequence). The CDR3 extends over 16 amino acids. V was pared by 4 bases and J by 3 bases, with 16 bases between. CDR3 coding DNA: TGTGCCAGCAGCTCCATTGTGGGTCTAGGCAAAAACATTCAGTACTTC. Translated, it gives CASSSIVGLGKNIQYF.